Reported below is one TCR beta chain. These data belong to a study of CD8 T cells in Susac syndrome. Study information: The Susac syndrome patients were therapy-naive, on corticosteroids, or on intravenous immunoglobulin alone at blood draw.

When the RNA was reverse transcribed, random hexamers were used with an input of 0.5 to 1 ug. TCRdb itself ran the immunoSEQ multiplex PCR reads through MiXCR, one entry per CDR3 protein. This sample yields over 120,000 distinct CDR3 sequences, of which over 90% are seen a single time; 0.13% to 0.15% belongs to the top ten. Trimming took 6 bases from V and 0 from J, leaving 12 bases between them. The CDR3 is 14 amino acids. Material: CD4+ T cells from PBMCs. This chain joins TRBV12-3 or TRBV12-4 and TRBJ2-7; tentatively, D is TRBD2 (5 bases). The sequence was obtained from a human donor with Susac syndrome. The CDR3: CASRRASSSYEQYF. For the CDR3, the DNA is TGTGCCAGCAGGCGGGCGTCGAGCTCCTACGAGCAGTACTTC.